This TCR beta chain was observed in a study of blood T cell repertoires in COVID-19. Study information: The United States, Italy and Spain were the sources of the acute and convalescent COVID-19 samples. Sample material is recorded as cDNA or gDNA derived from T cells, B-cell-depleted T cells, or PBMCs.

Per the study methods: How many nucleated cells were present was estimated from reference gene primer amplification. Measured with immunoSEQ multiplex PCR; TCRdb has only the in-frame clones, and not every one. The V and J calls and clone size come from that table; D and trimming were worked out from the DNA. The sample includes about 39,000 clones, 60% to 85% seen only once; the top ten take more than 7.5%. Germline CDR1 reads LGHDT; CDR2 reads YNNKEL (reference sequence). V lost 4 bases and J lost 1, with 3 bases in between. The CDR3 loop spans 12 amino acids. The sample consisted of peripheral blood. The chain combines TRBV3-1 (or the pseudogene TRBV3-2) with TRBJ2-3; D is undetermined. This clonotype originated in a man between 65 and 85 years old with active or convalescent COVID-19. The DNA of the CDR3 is TGTGCCAGCAGCCTCGGCACAGATACGCAGTATTTT. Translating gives CASSLGTDTQYF.